This entry is about one T cell receptor (beta chain). This specimen belongs to a study of shared T cell receptors in the human thymus. The germline gives CDR1 LNHDA, CDR2 SQIVND (reference sequence). This CDR3 is 15 amino acids long. The V segment lost 0 bases and the J segment 0 bases; nucleotides outside the gene matches: 1. The table came from immunoSEQ multiplex PCR; TCRdb's copy has only in-frame clones and leaves some out. This sample yields 500,000 to 550,000 clones, of which 75% to 80% are seen a single time; about 0.014% belongs to the top ten. A further study also used this sample, focusing on human thymus T cells. That source notes: The thymus was resected at corrective cardiac surgery. Related research described thymic repertoires that were highly overlapping among unrelated individuals.

The source material was thymocytes. This clonotype was obtained from a boy in the first two years of life with a congenital heart defect. The chain uses TRBV19 and TRBJ2-7, with TRBD1 identical over 8 bases. CDR3 sequence reads: CASSIEQGASYEQYF. The CDR3 bases are TGTGCCAGTAGTATAGAGCAGGGGGCCTCCTACGAGCAGTACTTC. Together with reference TRBV19 and TRBJ2-7, the CDR3 gives the full variable domain: DGGITQSPKYLFRKEGQNVTLSCEQNLNHDAMYWYRQDPGQGLRLIYYSQIVNDFQKGDIAEGYSVSREKKESFPLTVTSAQKNPTAFYLCASSIEQGASYEQYFGPGTRLTVT.